This T cell receptor (beta chain) was recorded in a study of T cell responses to AZD1222 COVID-19 vaccine. The study, taken as a whole, reports: Spike-specific TCR breadth and depth rose after two AZD1222 doses.

Clones were sequenced by immunoSEQ multiplex PCR, and TCRdb holds only the in-frame ones, with some missing. The table lists 150,000 or so clones, 92% of them singletons, with more than 3.5% in the top ten. Comment on this clone: Its specificity is not known.

The material sequenced was peripheral blood, taken on day 0 of AZD1222 vaccination. The source of this sequence is an adult in good health.

The CDR3 region is CASSRPFTVNKYF. CDR3 in DNA: TGCGCCAGCAGTAGGCCCTTTACGGTCAACAAGTACTTC. This rearrangement joins TRBV10-1 to TRBJ2-7, with D hard to call. Germline V gives CDR1 WNHNN, CDR2 SYGVQD (reference sequence). V was clipped by 5 bases and J by 11 bases, with 19 bases between them. The CDR3 is 13 amino acids.